The T cell receptor (beta chain) described here comes from a study of control samples from healthy donors and cancer patients. Using immunoSEQ multiplex PCR, the repertoire was profiled, and TCRdb retains in-frame clones only, with some absent. The sample shows about 170,000 clones, 90% to 95% of them seen only once. CDR3 length: 16 residues. The V gene's germline CDR1 is MNHNY and CDR2 SVGAGI (reference sequence). The V and J ends lost 2 bases and 1 base, in that order; junction bases with no gene match: 6. This chain links TRBV6-6 with TRBJ2-3, with 7 bases identical to TRBD2. The TCR was taken from a woman under 30 in good health. Sequences were obtained from blood. CDR3 sequence (DNA): TGTGCCAGCAGTTACGTCCTAGCGGCCCGCACAGATACGCAGTATTTT. Protein product: CASSYVLAARTDTQYF.